This T cell receptor beta chain was documented in a study of vaccination effects on CD4 cells after COVID-19. Study-wide background: Two-dose vaccination with either BNT162b2 or mRNA-1273 was given to the participants. Whole-study results and caveats: Within healthy vaccinees, only 1 of 255 vaccine-induced clones displayed cross-reactivity with common cold coronaviruses.

Notes on this clone: The target antigen is unknown.

Culture lasted about ten days before CD4+ T cell isolation. Researchers swapped half the medium for IL-2 medium on both days 3 and 7. Germline CDR1 LNHDA, CDR2 SQIVND (reference sequence). This CDR3 has 15 amino acids. The ends were cut back, 7 bases at V and 3 bases at J, with 18 bases in the middle. Some clones are missing from TCRdb's copy, which holds only in-frame ones; the method was immunoSEQ multiplex PCR. The top ten hold roughly 2% of the sample, which has about 74,000 clones, 77% seen once. The specimen was CD4+ T cells from PBMCs cultured without peptide, collected before COVID-19 vaccination. This receptor was obtained from a human donor who received a COVID-19 vaccine. This chain connects TRBV19 to TRBJ1-2, with D possibly TRBD1 on 6 matching bases. This CDR3 reads CASKISQGGHYGYTF. CDR3 coding DNA: TGTGCCAGTAAAATCTCACAGGGTGGTCACTATGGCTACACCTTC. Filled out from reference TRBV19 and TRBJ1-2, the complete variable domain reads DGGITQSPKYLFRKEGQNVTLSCEQNLNHDAMYWYRQDPGQGLRLIYYSQIVNDFQKGDIAEGYSVSREKKESFPLTVTSAQKNPTAFYLCASKISQGGHYGYTFGSGTRLTVV.